This T cell receptor (beta chain) was recorded in a study of cytomegalovirus exposure and HLA in healthy donors. Study results and caveats: The classifier was said to identify cytomegalovirus status with high specificity and sensitivity.

PCR amplification relied on 60 Vbeta primers (plus 13 Jbeta primers). TCRdb's copy holds only in-frame clones and misses some; the assay was immunoSEQ multiplex PCR. The table includes more than 85,000 clones, about 74% detected once. V was trimmed by 6 bases and J by 5 bases, leaving 19 bases between them. Germline CDR1 and CDR2: SQVTM and ANQGSEA. The CDR3 length is 14 residues. Details on this clone: Its antigen is undetermined.

The source is a woman younger than 30 in good health and CMV-seropositive. What was sequenced was PBMCs. This chain uses TRBV29-1 with TRBJ1-1; D is perhaps TRBD1 (6 bases). Written as DNA, the CDR3 is TGCAGCGTGGGTGAGGCAGGGGCCGGGACTGAAGCTTTCTTT. This gives the protein CSVGEAGAGTEAFF.